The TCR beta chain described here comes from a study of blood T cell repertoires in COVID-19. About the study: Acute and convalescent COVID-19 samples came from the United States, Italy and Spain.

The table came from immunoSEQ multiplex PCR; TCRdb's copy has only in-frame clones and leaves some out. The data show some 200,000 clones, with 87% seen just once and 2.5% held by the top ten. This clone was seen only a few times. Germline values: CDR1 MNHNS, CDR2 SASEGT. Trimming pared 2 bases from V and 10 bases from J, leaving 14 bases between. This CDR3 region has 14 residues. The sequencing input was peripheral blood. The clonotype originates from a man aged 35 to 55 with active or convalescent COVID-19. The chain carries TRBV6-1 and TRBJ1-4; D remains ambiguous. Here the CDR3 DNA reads TGTGCCAGCAGTGAAACGGGAGAAGGGCGAAAACTGTTTTTT. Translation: CASSETGEGRKLFF.